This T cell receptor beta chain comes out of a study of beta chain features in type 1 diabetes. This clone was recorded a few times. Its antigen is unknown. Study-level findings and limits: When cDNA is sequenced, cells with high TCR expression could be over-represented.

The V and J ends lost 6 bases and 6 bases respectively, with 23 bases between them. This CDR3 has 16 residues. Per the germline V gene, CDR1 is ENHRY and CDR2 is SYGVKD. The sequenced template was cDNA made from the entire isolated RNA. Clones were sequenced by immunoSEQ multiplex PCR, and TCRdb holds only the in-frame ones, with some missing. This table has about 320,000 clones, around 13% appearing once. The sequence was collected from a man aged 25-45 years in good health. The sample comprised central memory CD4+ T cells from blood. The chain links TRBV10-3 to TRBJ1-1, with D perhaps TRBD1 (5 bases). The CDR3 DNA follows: TGTGCCATCAGCCCTCGAGGGGCAGGGTTCGAGGCTGAAGCTTTCTTT. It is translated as CAISPRGAGFEAEAFF.